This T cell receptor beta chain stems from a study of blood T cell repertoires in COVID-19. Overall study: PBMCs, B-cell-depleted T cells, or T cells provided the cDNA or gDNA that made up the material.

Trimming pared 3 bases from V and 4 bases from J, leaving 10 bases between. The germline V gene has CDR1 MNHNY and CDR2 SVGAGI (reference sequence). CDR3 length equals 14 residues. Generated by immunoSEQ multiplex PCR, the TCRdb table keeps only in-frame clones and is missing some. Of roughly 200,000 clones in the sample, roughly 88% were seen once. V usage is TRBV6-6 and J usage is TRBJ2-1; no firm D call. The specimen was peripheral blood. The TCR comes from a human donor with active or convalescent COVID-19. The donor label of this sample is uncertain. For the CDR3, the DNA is TGTGCCAGCAGTTATGAGAGGCAGTACAATGAGCAGTTCTTC. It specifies CASSYERQYNEQFF.